These 2 T cell receptor beta chains originate from one sample sequenced in a study of lymphopenia after photon versus proton radiotherapy. Assay used: immunoSEQ multiplex PCR; TCRdb lists only in-frame clones, some missing. The repertoire holds roughly 41,000 clones, over 65% seen once, with approximately 2.9% in the top ten. The sample here was peripheral blood, taken from a patient treated with photon-based radiotherapy. The source is a man in his fifties with gastric cancer.

V usage is TRBV7-9 and J usage is TRBJ2-5; 7 bases align to TRBD1. CDR3 length equals 16 residues. Germline V CDR1 and CDR2: SEHNR, FQNEAQ (reference sequence). Losses at the gene ends were 2 bases for V and 2 bases for J; bases not matched to a gene: 8. CDR3 protein: CASSLYPTGQQETQYF. CDR3 nucleotide sequence: TGTGCCAGCAGCTTATACCCGACAGGGCAACAAGAGACCCAGTACTTC.

The chain carries TRBV29-1 and TRBJ1-4; no firm D call. The CDR3 sequence is 13 residues long. The germline V gene encodes CDR1 SQVTM and CDR2 ANQGSEA. V was shortened by 5 bases and J by 7 bases, with 14 bases between the two germline ends. CDR3 amino acids: CSVYSPLSEKLFF. The CDR3 nucleotides read TGCAGCGTTTACTCCCCGTTATCTGAAAAACTGTTTTTT.